These 15 T cell receptor beta chains came from one sample sequenced in a study of blood T cells in healthy people across ages. Through a sample-barcoded 5' primer and a J-beta primer mix, a second PCR was run for roughly 7 to 11 cycles. One entry per CDR3 protein, called by TCRdb with MiXCR from the 5' RACE reads. Counted here are roughly 1,500,000 distinct CDR3 sequences, about 35% occurring once; the ten biggest clones make up approximately 11%. The sequenced material came from blood. Source of these receptors: a young woman in good health.

This rearrangement joins TRBV6-6 to TRBJ1-1; 7 nucleotides match TRBD1. V lost 10 bases and J lost 5; bases outside the gene matches: 4. Germline CDR1 and CDR2: MNHNY and SVGAGI (reference sequence). The CDR3 runs to 11 residues. CDR3 DNA sequence: TGTGCCACCCAGACAGGGACTGAAGCTTTCTTT. It yields the protein CATQTGTEAFF.

This chain joins TRBV4-1 and TRBJ2-7; the match to TRBD2 covers 7 bases. The J call may be incorrect, as the DNA end agrees better with TRBJ2-5. Germline V gene data show CDR1 as MGHRA and CDR2 as YSYEKL. The CDR3 consists of 17 residues. CDR3 nucleotides: TGCGCCAGCAGCCAAGTGAAGGGCGGGAGAGTCGTAGAGACCCAGTACTTC. Its protein is CASSQVKGGRVVETQYF.

This clonotype appeared many times. The chain uses TRBV20-1 and TRBJ2-5; D is unclear. V lost 0 bases to trimming and J lost 2 bases, with 7 bases between them. CDR1 is DFQATT, CDR2 SNEGSKA, per germline (reference sequence). The CDR3 covers 13 residues. The CDR3 coding sequence is TGCAGTGCTAGAGAACCGCAGCAAGAGACCCAGTACTTC. Its protein is CSAREPQQETQYF.

The rearrangement uses TRBV29-1 and TRBJ2-5; TRBD2 aligns across 13 bases. The CDR3 loop spans 13 amino acids. The germline gives CDR1 SQVTM, CDR2 ANQGSEA. The V gene end was trimmed by 7 bases and the J gene end by 11 bases; junction bases not matched to a gene: 10. The CDR3 spells CSATGLAGNEQYF. The CDR3 region has the DNA TGCAGCGCTACGGGACTAGCGGGAAATGAGCAGTACTTC.

CDR3 protein: CSARGGLAGAYNEQFF. In DNA, the CDR3 is TGCAGTGCTAGAGGGGGACTAGCGGGAGCGTACAATGAGCAGTTCTTC. The genes are TRBV20-1 and TRBJ2-1; 14 nucleotides line up with TRBD2. The CDR3 extends over 16 amino acids. CDR1 and CDR2 (germline): DFQATT, SNEGSKA (reference sequence). The J segment lost 4 bases and the V segment lost 1 base, leaving 3 bases of the junction unmatched.

As to this clonotype: The junction differs from germline at one of its ends, possibly a read error. The rearrangement joins TRBV11-2 to TRBJ2-5, with 11 bases identical to TRBD2. The closer fit of TRBJ2-7 to the DNA end suggests the J call may be wrong. This CDR3 has 15 amino acids. CDR1 and CDR2 (germline): SGHAT, FQNNGV. CDR3 DNA: TGTACCAGCAGCTTCCCCGGGACTAGCGGTTACGAGCAGTACTTC. It translates to CTSSFPGTSGYEQYF.

In its sample, this clonotype was seen a few times. This chain connects TRBV6-2 or TRBV6-3 to TRBJ2-3; D is uncertain. The CDR3 totals 12 residues. Trimming removed 4 bases from V and 9 bases from J, with 11 bases in between. Germline CDR1 and CDR2: MNHEY and SVGEGT. The CDR3 reads CASSSEARTQYF. CDR3 bases: TGTGCCAGCAGTTCCGAGGCACGGACGCAGTATTTT.

V and J are TRBV20-1 and TRBJ1-5; TRBD1 might be the D (5 bases). The CDR3 runs 13 residues. Looked up from germline, CDR1 is DFQATT and CDR2 is SNEGSKA (reference sequence). The germline V and J ends were trimmed by 5 bases and 6 bases, with 14 bases remaining between them. The CDR3 sequence: CSAPSPGGQPQHF. CDR3 DNA: TGCAGTGCTCCGTCCCCCGGGGGTCAGCCCCAGCATTTT.

This clonotype was observed a handful of times. The chain uses TRBV20-1 and TRBJ2-3, with D hard to call. This CDR3 comprises 12 residues. Trimming removed 6 bases at V and 6 bases at J, with 13 bases between. Looked up from germline, CDR1 is DFQATT and CDR2 is SNEGSKA (reference sequence). CDR3 coding DNA: TGCAGTGCCCAAGCCGGCGAGGATACGCAGTATTTT. Translation: CSAQAGEDTQYF.

This clonotype occurred a few times. This rearrangement joins TRBV21-1 to TRBJ2-5; the table assigns TRBD2, which was not confirmed against the DNA. Judging by the DNA end, TRBJ2-7 fits better; the J call may be wrong. TRBV21-1 represents a pseudogene. The CDR3 extends over 15 amino acids. The CDR3 spells CASSKLSGSLYEQYF. In DNA form, the CDR3 reads TGTGCCAGCAGCAAACTGAGCGGGAGTTTGTACGAGCAGTACTTC.

On this clonotype itself: This clone may be a read error of a much larger clone one base away. The CDR3 spells CASRPTRLAGGGWETQYF. For the CDR3, the DNA is TGTGCCAGCAGACCCACTAGACTAGCGGGAGGGGGCTGGGAGACCCAGTACTTC. The chain uses TRBV12-3 or TRBV12-4 and TRBJ2-7, with 14 bases matching TRBD2. The J call may be incorrect, as the DNA end agrees better with TRBJ2-5. The length of the CDR3 is 18 residues.

This clonotype was counted ten times or more. This sequence joins TRBV10-3 and TRBJ2-7; no firm D call. The germline V and J ends were trimmed by 5 bases and 6 bases, with 14 bases remaining between them. CDR1 ENHRY and CDR2 SYGVKD come from the germline V gene. CDR3 size: 13 residues. The CDR3 sequence is CAISLAGSIEQYF. The CDR3 DNA sequence: TGTGCCATCAGTTTGGCAGGATCAATCGAGCAGTACTTC.

In its sample, this clonotype was seen many times. V usage is TRBV6-2 or TRBV6-3 and J usage is TRBJ2-5, with 8 bases matching TRBD1. After removal of 8 bases from V and 3 bases from J, the junction contained 5 bases not matched to a gene. Germline-derived CDR1 and CDR2 are MNHEY and SVGEGT. The CDR3 covers 13 residues. The chain's CDR3 is CASYSGGEETQYF. CDR3 in DNA: TGTGCCAGCTATTCAGGGGGCGAAGAGACCCAGTACTTC.

This clonotype was seen a handful of times. J is TRBJ1-1 and V is TRBV4-1; TRBD1 aligns across 9 bases. The CDR3 has 14 amino acids. Germline trimming cut 1 base from V and 7 bases from J; bases unmatched to any gene: 4. Germline CDR1 is MGHRA and CDR2 is YSYEKL. CDR3 sequence reads: CASSQGQGVNEAFF. In nucleotides, the CDR3 is TGCGCCAGCAGCCAAGGACAGGGGGTGAATGAAGCTTTCTTT.

In this sample, this clonotype turned up many times. The V gene is TRBV4-1, the J gene TRBJ2-7; unclear D gene. This CDR3 spans 13 amino acids. Germline V gene data show CDR1 as MGHRA and CDR2 as YSYEKL. With 3 bases removed from V and 4 bases from J, the gap between germline ends came to 10 bases. CDR3 protein: CASSQHVGYEQYF. In DNA form, the CDR3 reads TGCGCCAGCAGCCAGCATGTGGGGTACGAGCAGTACTTC.